This TCR beta chain was identified in a study of OX40 agonist ivuxolimab in advanced cancers. Study-wide background: The study gave patients intravenous ivuxolimab at 0.01 to 10 mg/kg every 2 weeks. Aged roughly 20 to 79 with a mean of 60 years, they were more than 80% male. Partial responses occurred in Three dose-escalation patients, one with hepatocellular carcinoma and two with cutaneous melanoma.

Assay: immunoSEQ multiplex PCR; the TCRdb copy retains only in-frame clones and omits some. The table records tens of thousands of clones, approximately 94% of them present only once. Study-wide results and limits: Clonal expansion was seen in CD4+ and CD8+ blood T cells by week 6 at 0.1 to 3.0 mg/kg.

This CDR3 has 12 amino acids. From germline, CDR1 is LNHDA and CDR2 SQIVND (reference sequence). V lost 5 bases and J lost 4, with 6 bases in between. Notes on this clone: The antigen is not known.

The source of this sequence is an adult with an advanced solid tumor such as melanoma, head and neck, liver or kidney cancer. The chain couples TRBV19 to TRBJ2-1; no definite D call. The specimen was CD4+ or CD8+ T cells sorted from blood, collected in a trial of the OX40 agonist ivuxolimab. The DNA of the CDR3 is TGTGCCAGTAGTTACCGATACAATGAGCAGTTCTTC. Its translation is CASSYRYNEQFF. Using reference TRBV19 and TRBJ2-1 for the parts outside the CDR3, the full variable domain is DGGITQSPKYLFRKEGQNVTLSCEQNLNHDAMYWYRQDPGQGLRLIYYSQIVNDFQKGDIAEGYSVSREKKESFPLTVTSAQKNPTAFYLCASSYRYNEQFFGPGTRLTVL.